The 28 T cell receptor beta chains given below trace back to one sample, sequenced in a study of T cells in Graves' hyperthyroidism and ophthalmopathy. TCR beta CDR3 region amplification was performed from RNA transcripts. The HTBI set primed first-round TCR CDR3 RT-PCR. One entry per CDR3 protein results from TCRdb running MiXCR on the multiplex PCR reads. The sample contains around 350,000 distinct CDR3 sequences, 15% to 20% of which appear only once. Input material: blood. The receptors here all came from a woman younger than 30 with Graves' hyperthyroidism.

The CDR3 loop is CASSFEGGYEQYF. As DNA, the CDR3 is TGTGCCAGCAGTTTCGAGGGGGGGTACGAGCAGTACTTC. The rearrangement uses TRBV28 and TRBJ2-7, with D tentatively TRBD2 (7 bases). The V gene lost 3 bases and the J gene lost 4 bases, with 10 bases spanning the gap. CDR1 is MDHEN and CDR2 is SYDVKM in the germline V gene. This CDR3 is 13 amino acids long.

J is TRBJ1-1 and V is TRBV6-1, with a weak D call TRBD1 (6 bases). CDR3 length: 13 residues. Between the trimmed V and J ends, which lost 6 bases and 4 bases, there was a span of 12 bases. Germline V lookup: CDR1 MNHNS, CDR2 SASEGT. The CDR3 is CASRITGTTEAFF. The CDR3 coding sequence is TGTGCCAGCAGGATAACAGGGACCACTGAAGCTTTCTTT.

There are many counts of this clonotype. V usage is TRBV7-3 and J usage is TRBJ1-1; 9 bases agree with TRBD1. This CDR3 contains 14 residues. J was trimmed by 5 bases and V by 5 bases; bases with no gene match: 6. CDR1 is SGHTA, CDR2 FQGTGA, per germline. In nucleotides, the CDR3 is TGTGCCAGCAGCCGGACAGGGGCCAGGACTGAAGCTTTCTTT. This codes for CASSRTGARTEAFF. The full variable domain, rest sourced from reference TRBV7-3 and TRBJ1-1, is GAGVSQTPSNKVTEKGKYVELRCDPISGHTALYWYRQSLGQGPEFLIYFQGTGAADDSGLPNDRFFAVRPEGSVSTLKIQRTERGDSAVYLCASSRTGARTEAFFGQGTRLTVV.

This clonotype appeared many times. The chain uses TRBV2 and TRBJ1-2; the match to TRBD1 covers 7 bases. The CDR3 loop spans 15 amino acids. The germline V gene encodes CDR1 SNHLY and CDR2 FYNNEI. J lost 4 bases, V lost 5 bases, and 10 bases had no gene match. The CDR3 here is CASSMGTASFYGYTF. The CDR3 DNA is TGTGCCAGCAGTATGGGGACAGCGAGCTTCTATGGCTACACCTTC. Full variable domain (outside the CDR3, taken from reference TRBV2 and TRBJ1-2): EPEVTQTPSHQVTQMGQEVILRCVPISNHLYFYWYRQILGQKVEFLVSFYNNEISEKSEIFDDQFSVERPDGSNFTLKIRSTKLEDSAMYFCASSMGTASFYGYTFGSGTRLTVV.

This clonotype was picked up a small number of times. This chain connects TRBV2 to TRBJ2-5; TRBD2 might be the D (6 bases). The V gene lost 11 bases and the J gene lost 5 bases, with 15 bases spanning the gap. This CDR3 region has 12 residues. In germline, CDR1 is SNHLY, CDR2 FYNNEI. The CDR3 spells CAGGTAAETQYF. CDR3 bases: TGTGCCGGCGGGACTGCCGCTGAGACCCAGTACTTC.

This clonotype showed up many times. The V and J genes are TRBV2 and TRBJ2-2; TRBD1 might be the D (8 bases). Trimming took off 6 bases at V and 2 bases at J, with 19 bases between the two ends. This CDR3 spans 17 amino acids. Germline V lookup: CDR1 SNHLY, CDR2 FYNNEI. The chain's CDR3 is CASSVTGGGGNTGELFF. CDR3 DNA: TGTGCCAGCAGCGTTACAGGGGGGGGAGGTAACACCGGGGAGCTGTTTTTT.

This clonotype has ten or more counts. This rearrangement joins TRBV20-1 to TRBJ2-5, with 9 bases matching TRBD1. The CDR3 is made up of 13 amino acids. V lost 4 bases, J lost 5 bases, and 5 bases stayed unmatched. CDR1 is DFQATT and CDR2 is SNEGSKA in the germline V gene (reference sequence). CDR3 residues: CSAIRDRVETQYF. CDR3 sequence (DNA): TGCAGTGCTATTAGGGACAGGGTTGAGACCCAGTACTTC.

In its sample, this clonotype was seen many times. The J gene is TRBJ2-5, the V gene TRBV28; 10 nucleotides align to TRBD1. V lost 7 bases to trimming and J lost 2 bases; unmatched junction nucleotides: 4. This CDR3 is 14 amino acids long. Looked up from germline, CDR1 is MDHEN and CDR2 is SYDVKM. The CDR3 coding sequence is TGTGCCAGCAAAGGACAGGGGGGACAAGAGACCCAGTACTTC. Its translation is CASKGQGGQETQYF.

This clonotype has just a few counts. The CDR3 reads CSADSMNTEAFF. The CDR3 bases are TGCAGCGCGGACAGCATGAACACTGAAGCTTTCTTT. The chain is built from TRBV29-1 and TRBJ1-1; possibly TRBD1 for D (6 bases). Germline V CDR1 and CDR2: SQVTM, ANQGSEA. V was trimmed by 7 bases and J by 0 bases, leaving 9 bases between them. The CDR3 contains 12 residues. The full variable domain, with the rest looked up from reference TRBV29-1 and TRBJ1-1, is SAVISQKPSRDICQRGTSLTIQCQVDSQVTMMFWYRQQPGQSLTLIATANQGSEATYESGFVIDKFPISRPNLTFSTLTVSNMSPEDSSIYLCSADSMNTEAFFGQGTRLTVV.

This clonotype was seen repeatedly, ten times or more. The gene calls are TRBV29-1 and TRBJ2-7; no definite D call. Trimming removed 5 bases at V and 3 bases at J, with 11 bases between. Germline assignment: CDR1 SQVTM and CDR2 ANQGSEA. The CDR3 has 12 amino acids. CDR3 amino acids: CSVRLGYYEQYF. The DNA of the CDR3 is TGCAGCGTTCGGCTCGGTTACTACGAGCAGTACTTC.

This clonotype was seen a handful of times. At one of its ends the junction is not consistent with the germline gene, which may arise from a read error. The chain employs TRBV7-3 and TRBJ2-5, with D perhaps matching TRBD1 (6 bases). This CDR3 comprises 13 residues. Germline V lookup: CDR1 SGHTA, CDR2 FQGTGA. CDR3 coding DNA: TGTACCAGCAGCTTAACAGGGTTGGAGACCCAGTACTTC. It yields the protein CTSSLTGLETQYF.

This clonotype was observed at least ten times. The chain carries TRBV11-2 and TRBJ1-2, with D unresolved. Germline CDR1 and CDR2: SGHAT and FQNNGV. The ends were cut back, 5 bases at V and 8 bases at J, with 12 bases in the middle. The CDR3 sequence is 12 residues long. CDR3 amino acids: CASSSFKGGYTF. CDR3 coding DNA: TGTGCCAGCAGCAGCTTCAAGGGAGGCTACACCTTC.

This clonotype was detected many times. The rearrangement joins TRBV5-1 to TRBJ1-5; D is undetermined. The CDR3 totals 13 residues. V was shortened by 0 bases and J by 4 bases, with 5 bases between the two germline ends. Germline CDR1 reads SGHRS; CDR2 reads YFSETQ. DNA of the CDR3: TGCGCCAGCAGCTTGGTTGGGAATCAGCCCCAGCATTTT. Translation gives CASSLVGNQPQHF.

The genes are TRBV12-3 or TRBV12-4 and TRBJ1-1, with a possible D match to TRBD1 (5 bases). The CDR3 runs to 14 residues. V was trimmed by 7 bases and J by 4 bases, leaving 16 bases between them. The CDR3 here is CASTLRGIGTEAFF. The CDR3 DNA is TGTGCCAGCACCCTGAGGGGTATCGGCACTGAAGCTTTCTTT.

This clonotype showed up many times. The rearrangement uses TRBV19 and TRBJ1-1; D unclear. This CDR3 has 14 residues. CDR1 is LNHDA, CDR2 SQIVND, per germline (reference sequence). V lost 3 bases and J 2 bases, leaving 10 bases between the germline ends. CDR3 loop: CASSIDTVNTEAFF. The CDR3 nucleotides read TGTGCCAGTAGTATTGACACCGTCAACACTGAAGCTTTCTTT.

This clonotype was observed at least ten times. This chain links TRBV13 with TRBJ1-5; D is perhaps TRBD1 (5 bases). V was trimmed by 1 base and J by 6 bases, leaving 10 bases between them. The CDR3 is 14 residues long. Germline V gene sequence: CDR1 PRHDT, CDR2 FYEKMQ (reference sequence). CDR3 region: CASSLARDGQPQHF. CDR3 coding DNA: TGTGCCAGCAGCTTAGCCAGGGACGGTCAGCCCCAGCATTTT.

The chain recombines TRBV11-2 with TRBJ1-1; D perhaps matches TRBD1 (6 bases). CDR3 length: 15 amino acids. Germline CDR1 is SGHAT and CDR2 is FQNNGV. V lost 2 bases and J lost 3, with 13 bases in between. The CDR3 nucleotides read TGTGCCAGCAGCTTACGGTCGACAGGCCACACTGAAGCTTTCTTT. As protein: CASSLRSTGHTEAFF.

In this sample, this clonotype turned up many times. This chain joins TRBV20-1 and TRBJ2-5; D might be TRBD2 (6 bases). Trimming shortened V by 5 bases and J by 1 base, and 11 bases separated the two germline ends. The CDR3 length is 13 residues. CDR1 and CDR2 from the germline V gene are DFQATT and SNEGSKA (reference sequence). This CDR3 reads CSAWGDGQETQYF. CDR3 nucleotides: TGCAGTGCTTGGGGGGACGGCCAAGAGACCCAGTACTTC.

This clonotype was counted between two and nine times. The chain is built from TRBV12-3 or TRBV12-4 and TRBJ2-7, with D perhaps TRBD1 (6 bases). CDR3 length: 14 residues. V lost 7 bases, J lost 1 base, and 14 bases lay in between. The CDR3 DNA is TGTGCCAGCACCCTGACAGGTAGTTCCTACGAGCAGTACTTC. Translating gives CASTLTGSSYEQYF.

In its sample, this clonotype was seen a few times. The rearrangement joins TRBV6-1 to TRBJ2-2; 7 bases are a match to TRBD1. The CDR3 contains 14 residues. The J segment lost 7 bases and the V segment lost 7 bases, leaving 9 bases of the junction unmatched. CDR1 is MNHNS, CDR2 SASEGT, per germline. Here the CDR3 reads CASTPTGYSGELFF. In DNA form, the CDR3 reads TGTGCCAGCACACCGACAGGGTATAGCGGGGAGCTGTTTTTT.

V usage is TRBV30 and J usage is TRBJ2-5; D remains ambiguous. The germline V gene has CDR1 GTSNPN and CDR2 SVGIG (reference sequence). The V and J ends lost 8 bases and 9 bases respectively, with 13 bases between them. The CDR3 loop spans 10 amino acids. CDR3 loop: CARTRLAQYF. Here the CDR3 DNA reads TGTGCCCGCACGCGGTTGGCCCAGTACTTC.

The J gene is TRBJ2-2, the V gene TRBV10-3; 8 bases fit TRBD1. The CDR3 runs to 14 residues. J lost 4 bases, V lost 10 bases, and 8 bases had no gene match. Germline V gene data show CDR1 as ENHRY and CDR2 as SYGVKD. The CDR3 is CATTLDRATGELFF. The CDR3 bases are TGTGCCACTACATTGGACAGGGCCACCGGGGAGCTGTTTTTT.

This clonotype was observed a few times. The chain links TRBV13 to TRBJ1-2, with D possibly TRBD1 on 6 matching bases. CDR1 PRHDT and CDR2 FYEKMQ come from the germline V gene (reference sequence). V lost 6 bases to trimming and J lost 1 base, with 15 bases between them. The CDR3 is 15 residues long. CDR3 region: CASSQGGGRNYGYTF. The DNA for the CDR3 is TGTGCCAGCAGTCAAGGCGGGGGGCGTAACTATGGCTACACCTTC.

This clonotype was counted between two and nine times. This chain uses TRBV5-1 with TRBJ1-2; D gene unclear. The CDR3 sequence is 13 residues long. Germline assignment: CDR1 SGHRS and CDR2 YFSETQ. The V gene lost 3 bases and the J gene lost 2 bases, with 8 bases spanning the gap. CDR3 protein: CASSSGRNYGYTF. CDR3 coding DNA: TGCGCCAGCAGCTCCGGACGGAACTATGGCTACACCTTC. Full variable domain (remainder filled in from reference TRBV5-1 and TRBJ1-2): KAGVTQTPRYLIKTRGQQVTLSCSPISGHRSVSWYQQTPGQGLQFLFEYFSETQRNKGNFPGRFSGRQFSNSRSEMNVSTLELGDSALYLCASSSGRNYGYTFGSGTRLTVV.

This clonotype was observed at least ten times. This chain uses TRBV12-3 or TRBV12-4 with TRBJ2-4, with 9 nucleotides matching TRBD1. The V gene end was trimmed by 6 bases and the J gene end by 4 bases; junction bases not matched to a gene: 4. This CDR3 is built from 14 residues. CDR3 in amino acids: CASSRGQGKNIQYF. CDR3 DNA: TGTGCCAGCAGCCGCGGACAGGGGAAAAACATTCAGTACTTC.

This clonotype was observed at least ten times. The chain uses TRBV3-1 and TRBJ1-2; tentative D call: TRBD1 (6 bases). V was trimmed by 6 bases and J by 0 bases, leaving 8 bases between them. The CDR3 has 13 residues. Germline V lookup: CDR1 LGHDT, CDR2 YNNKEL (reference sequence). The CDR3 sequence is CASRGTPNYGYTF. In DNA, the CDR3 is TGTGCCAGCAGGGGGACACCTAACTATGGCTACACCTTC.

On this clonotype itself: A much larger clone sits a single nucleotide away, making a read error possible. This chain joins TRBV2 and TRBJ2-5; D gene uncertain. The CDR3 extends over 14 amino acids. From germline, CDR1 is SNHLY and CDR2 FYNNEI. The CDR3 DNA sequence: TGTGCCAGCAGTGATCGAAGTACCCAAGATACCCAGTACTTC. It encodes CASSDRSTQDTQYF.

This clonotype was counted many times. This sequence joins TRBV4-1 and TRBJ1-2; TRBD1 aligns across 7 bases. The length of the CDR3 is 15 residues. The germline V gene encodes CDR1 MGHRA and CDR2 YSYEKL. J lost 4 bases, V lost 1 base, and 6 bases had no gene match. DNA of the CDR3: TGCGCCAGCAGCCAAGTGGGGACAGCTATCTATGGCTACACCTTC. Translated: CASSQVGTAIYGYTF.